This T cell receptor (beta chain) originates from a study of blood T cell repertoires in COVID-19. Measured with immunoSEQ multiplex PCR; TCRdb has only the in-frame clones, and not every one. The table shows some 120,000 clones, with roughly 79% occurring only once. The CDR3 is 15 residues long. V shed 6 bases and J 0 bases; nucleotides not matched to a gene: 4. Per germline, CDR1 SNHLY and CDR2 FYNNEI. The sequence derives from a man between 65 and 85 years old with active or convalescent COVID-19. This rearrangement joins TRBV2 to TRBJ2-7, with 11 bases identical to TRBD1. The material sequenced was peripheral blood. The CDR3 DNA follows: TGTGCCAGCAGCCGGACAGGGGGCATCTCCTACGAGCAGTACTTC. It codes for CASSRTGGISYEQYF.